This TCR beta chain was observed in a study of sequential checkpoint blockade in melanoma. This table comes from immunoSEQ multiplex PCR, and its TCRdb copy is limited to in-frame clones, with some not included. This repertoire shows under 40,000 clones, around 88% found once; its top ten account for roughly 23%. The sample's treatment: randomized to nivolumab then ipilimumab (arm A) or the reverse (arm B). No patient had prior DNA-damaging chemotherapy. The CDR3 totals 15 residues. V shed 4 bases, J shed 4 bases, and the junction held 4 bases outside the gene matches. The V and J genes are TRBV5-3 and TRBJ2-1; 11 bases align to TRBD1. TRBV5-3 is sorted into the ORF group, with uncertain function. Sequenced material: CD8+ T cells sorted from blood (inferred from file names), taken from a patient given nivolumab and ipilimumab in sequence. The TCR originated in a human donor with melanoma. The CDR3 nucleotides read TGTGCCAGAAGCCAGGACAGGGGGCGATACAATGAGCAGTTCTTC. It translates to CARSQDRGRYNEQFF.